The 10 T cell receptor beta chains below come from one sample, sequenced in a study of naive and memory T cell subsets. The SP2 primer and nested alpha and beta constant region primers amplified ligated cDNA in four rounds. Each CDR3 protein gets one entry after TCRdb re-called the 5' RACE reads with MiXCR. Of more than 45,000 distinct CDR3 sequences listed, around 7.3% were seen once; the top ten hold almost 10%. The library had UMIs added by 3' ligation of an oligonucleotide to TCR cDNA. These receptors came from a male donor in good health.

At least ten counts were recorded for this clonotype. The chain is built from TRBV5-1 and TRBJ1-2; D unresolved. The CDR3 spans 14 residues. Between the trimmed V and J ends, which lost 0 bases and 4 bases, there was a span of 10 bases. Germline values: CDR1 SGHRS, CDR2 YFSETQ. As DNA, the CDR3 is TGCGCCAGCAGCTTGGGAGCCAGCTCCTATGGCTACACCTTC. Its translation: CASSLGASSYGYTF.

Only a few counts were recorded for this clonotype. The chain combines TRBV27 with TRBJ1-4; TRBD1 agrees at 9 bases. CDR1 MNHEY and CDR2 SMNVEV come from the germline V gene (reference sequence). This CDR3 has 13 residues. Trimming took 3 bases from V and 10 from J; bases not matched to a gene: 3. CDR3 amino acids: CASSFPTGGKLFF. Written as DNA, the CDR3 is TGTGCCAGCAGTTTTCCGACAGGGGGAAAACTGTTTTTT.

The chain combines TRBV11-2 with TRBJ1-2, with D maybe TRBD1 (5 bases). Germline CDR1 is SGHAT and CDR2 is FQNNGV. The CDR3 has 13 amino acids. Trimming pared 5 bases from V and 3 bases from J, leaving 10 bases between. The DNA for the CDR3 is TGTGCCAGCAGCCGGGACTTGGACTATGGCTACACCTTC. Translating it yields CASSRDLDYGYTF.

This clonotype was counted only a few times. The V and J genes are TRBV5-1 and TRBJ2-2, with 8 bases lining up with TRBD1. CDR3 length equals 14 residues. The ends lost 7 bases at V and 5 bases at J; junction bases unmatched: 7. Germline V CDR1 and CDR2: SGHRS, YFSETQ. CDR3 in amino acids: CASGQGLETGELFF. The CDR3 DNA sequence: TGCGCCAGCGGACAGGGTTTAGAGACCGGGGAGCTGTTTTTT.

This clonotype was observed many times. The J gene is TRBJ1-2, the V gene TRBV7-6; 9 nucleotides agree with TRBD1. Per the germline V gene, CDR1 is SGHVS and CDR2 is FNYEAQ. Germline trimming cut 4 bases from V and 6 bases from J; bases unmatched to any gene: 3. This CDR3 spans 13 amino acids. In nucleotides, the CDR3 is TGTGCCAGCAGCTACAGGACAGGGGATGGCTACACCTTC. Translated: CASSYRTGDGYTF.

This clonotype was found a few times. This chain uses TRBV10-3 with TRBJ2-5; the match to TRBD1 covers 8 bases. The CDR3 extends over 15 amino acids. Trimming at V came to 5 bases and at J to 5 bases, leaving 10 bases not matched to a gene. CDR1 and CDR2 from the germline V gene are ENHRY and SYGVKD. This CDR3 is CAISSGQGFSETQYF. The CDR3 DNA reads as TGTGCCATCAGTTCCGGACAGGGCTTTTCGGAGACCCAGTACTTC.

This chain uses TRBV6-6 with TRBJ1-1; D not resolved. The V gene's germline CDR1 is MNHNY and CDR2 SVGAGI (reference sequence). V lost 0 bases to trimming and J lost 9 bases, with 14 bases between them. The CDR3 runs 14 residues. CDR3 residues: CASSYSSEAHKAFF. The CDR3 bases are TGTGCCAGCAGTTACTCGAGTGAGGCGCATAAAGCTTTCTTT.

This clonotype was recorded at least ten times. This sequence joins TRBV29-1 and TRBJ2-7, with D perhaps TRBD1 (6 bases). V lost 4 bases and J lost 3, with 13 bases in between. The germline V gene has CDR1 SQVTM and CDR2 ANQGSEA. This CDR3 spans 13 amino acids. The CDR3 DNA follows: TGCAGCGTTGTGGTGACAGGAGACTACGAGCAGTACTTC. Translating it yields CSVVVTGDYEQYF.

The chain combines TRBV5-1 with TRBJ2-7; 8 nucleotides line up with TRBD2. The CDR3 covers 15 residues. The V gene's germline CDR1 is SGHRS and CDR2 YFSETQ. V shed 2 bases, J shed 5 bases, and the junction held 9 bases outside the gene matches. This chain's CDR3 is CASSFGSGIENEQYF. DNA of the CDR3: TGCGCCAGCAGCTTCGGTAGCGGGATAGAAAACGAGCAGTACTTC.

At least ten counts were recorded for this clonotype. The CDR3 loop reads CASSYGPGGSNQPQHF. In DNA form, the CDR3 reads TGTGCCAGCAGTTACGGGCCGGGCGGAAGCAATCAGCCCCAGCATTTT. The chain combines TRBV6-5 with TRBJ1-5; D is ambiguous. The CDR3 length is 16 residues. The V and J ends lost 2 bases and 1 base respectively, with 12 bases between them. CDR1 is MNHEY and CDR2 is SVGAGI in the germline V gene.